The next 23 T cell receptor beta chains were all read from a single sample in a study of blood T cell repertoires in COVID-19. TCRdb keeps only in-frame clones here, not all; method: immunoSEQ multiplex PCR. The sample carries around 130,000 clones, less than 85% recorded once. Sequencing was done on a sample of peripheral blood. The receptors were sampled from a woman aged 55-70 years with acute or convalescent COVID-19.

The rearrangement links TRBV7-3 to TRBJ2-1; the D gene is possibly TRBD1 (6 bases). Germline V CDR1 and CDR2: SGHTA, FQGTGA. Trimming shortened V by 1 base and J by 7 bases, and 11 bases separated the two germline ends. CDR3 length: 14 residues. The chain's CDR3 is CASSLKAGTNEQFF. The CDR3 DNA reads TGTGCCAGCAGCTTAAAAGCCGGGACAAATGAGCAGTTCTTC.

The chain has TRBV19 and TRBJ1-4; D remains unclear. The CDR3 is 10 amino acids. V was pared by 10 bases and J by 5 bases, with 5 bases between. In germline, CDR1 is LNHDA, CDR2 SQIVND (reference sequence). CDR3 bases: TGTGCCACCCGGAATGAAAAACTGTTTTTT. Encoded protein: CATRNEKLFF. Drawing the rest from reference TRBV19 and TRBJ1-4, the complete variable domain is DGGITQSPKYLFRKEGQNVTLSCEQNLNHDAMYWYRQDPGQGLRLIYYSQIVNDFQKGDIAEGYSVSREKKESFPLTVTSAQKNPTAFYLCATRNEKLFFGSGTQLSVL.

This chain connects TRBV7-9 to TRBJ1-2; no definite D call. V shed 2 bases and J shed 4 bases, with 5 bases lying between them. From germline, CDR1 is SEHNR and CDR2 FQNEAQ (reference sequence). This CDR3 contains 12 residues. The CDR3 DNA reads as TGTGCCAGCAGCTTAAACGGCTATGGCTACACCTTC. It is translated as CASSLNGYGYTF.

V and J are TRBV2 and TRBJ1-5, with D possibly TRBD1 on 6 matching bases. V lost 3 bases to trimming and J lost 0 bases, with 15 bases between them. The CDR3 is made up of 17 amino acids. The germline V gene has CDR1 SNHLY and CDR2 FYNNEI. CDR3: CASSEGHLQYSNQPQHF. The CDR3 nucleotides read TGTGCCAGCAGTGAGGGACACCTACAATATAGCAATCAGCCCCAGCATTTT.

The chain uses TRBV10-3 and TRBJ1-3; 8 bases are a match to TRBD1. Trimming took 7 bases from V and 4 from J; bases not matched to a gene: 9. This CDR3 is 15 amino acids long. The germline gives CDR1 ENHRY, CDR2 SYGVKD. Here the CDR3 reads CAITESRGPGNTIYF. The DNA for the CDR3 is TGTGCCATCACCGAATCCAGGGGGCCGGGAAACACCATATATTTT.

V and J are TRBV11-3 and TRBJ2-1; the D gene is possibly TRBD2 (5 bases). The CDR3 runs to 15 residues. CDR1 is SGHNT and CDR2 is YENEEA in the germline V gene. V lost 5 bases and J 0 bases, leaving 11 bases between the germline ends. In nucleotides, the CDR3 is TGTGCCAGCAGCCTAAGCGGTATCTCCTACAATGAGCAGTTCTTC. Its protein product is CASSLSGISYNEQFF.

This clone was detected ten times or more. The chain has TRBV7-9 and TRBJ1-2; D is unresolved. The V and J ends lost 6 bases and 4 bases respectively, with 6 bases between them. The CDR3 is 11 residues long. Germline loops: CDR1 SEHNR, CDR2 FQNEAQ (reference sequence). This CDR3 reads CASSVSYGYTF. The CDR3 nucleotides are TGTGCCAGCAGTGTGAGCTATGGCTACACCTTC. Based on the CDR3 plus reference TRBV7-9 and TRBJ1-2, the full variable domain is DTGVSQNPRHKITKRGQNVTFRCDPISEHNRLYWYRQTLGQGPEFLTYFQNEAQLEKSRLLSDRFSAERPKGSFSTLEIQRTEQGDSAMYLCASSVSYGYTFGSGTRLTVV.

V and J are TRBV7-3 and TRBJ2-7; 9 bases align to TRBD2. The CDR3 is 15 residues long. Germline-derived CDR1 and CDR2 are SGHTA and FQGTGA. Trimming at V came to 5 bases and at J to 1 base, leaving 6 bases not matched to a gene. The CDR3 sequence: CASSPLAGRSYEQYF. The CDR3 DNA follows: TGTGCCAGCAGCCCTCTAGCGGGGCGATCCTACGAGCAGTACTTC.

This chain uses TRBV10-3 with TRBJ1-4; TRBD1 aligns across 8 bases. Germline-derived CDR1 and CDR2 are ENHRY and SYGVKD. J gave up 8 bases and V 4 bases, and 3 bases lay outside the gene matches. This CDR3 is 13 amino acids long. The CDR3 bases are TGTGCCATCAGTGTTGGACAGGGAGAAAAACTGTTTTTT. This gives the protein CAISVGQGEKLFF.

The chain has TRBV5-1 and TRBJ1-1, with 7 bases fitting TRBD1. The junction had 6 bases not matched to a gene; V was cut back by 4 bases and J by 6 bases. The CDR3 spans 13 residues. The germline CDR1 and CDR2 sequences are SGHRS and YFSETQ. CDR3 DNA: TGCGCCAGCAGCGCAGCCGGGACAGCTGAAGCTTTCTTT. Residues: CASSAAGTAEAFF.

V is TRBV28 and J is TRBJ1-1, with 9 bases fitting TRBD1. V shed 5 bases and J 3 bases; nucleotides not matched to a gene: 13. This CDR3 is built from 17 residues. CDR1 and CDR2 from the germline V gene are MDHEN and SYDVKM. The CDR3 protein is CASSGAGTGFLYTEAFF. In nucleotides, the CDR3 is TGTGCCAGCAGTGGGGCCGGGACAGGGTTTCTTTACACTGAAGCTTTCTTT.

This clone was picked up a small number of times. The chain joins TRBV19 to TRBJ2-7; tentative D call: TRBD2 (7 bases). This CDR3 has 16 residues. V was clipped by 2 bases and J by 2 bases, with 16 bases between them. In germline, CDR1 is LNHDA, CDR2 SQIVND (reference sequence). CDR3 in DNA: TGTGCCAGTAGTATAACGGGGGGCAGGGCAACCTACGAGCAGTACTTC. It yields the protein CASSITGGRATYEQYF.

J is TRBJ1-1 and V is TRBV11-3, with D unresolved. The CDR3 sequence is 13 residues long. The V gene lost 3 bases and the J gene lost 1 base, with 6 bases spanning the gap. The germline V gene has CDR1 SGHNT and CDR2 YENEEA. CDR3 region: CASSFTTNTEAFF. The CDR3 DNA is TGTGCCAGCAGCTTTACTACGAACACTGAAGCTTTCTTT.

The CDR3 spells CASSLWRGGQRDTQYF. CDR3 DNA sequence: TGTGCCAGCAGCTTATGGCGGGGGGGCCAAAGAGATACGCAGTATTTT. The rearrangement uses TRBV7-8 and TRBJ2-3; 9 nucleotides agree with TRBD2. J gave up 5 bases and V 2 bases, and 8 bases lay outside the gene matches. The CDR3 length is 16 residues. The germline gives CDR1 SGHVS, CDR2 FQNEAQ.

This clone was found once. CDR3 residues: CAWSDGYNSPLHF. The CDR3 DNA sequence: TGTGCCTGGAGTGACGGGTATAATTCACCCCTCCACTTT. The V and J genes are TRBV30 and TRBJ1-6; D not certain. V was clipped by 1 base and J by 4 bases, with 5 bases between them. This CDR3 has 13 residues. From germline, CDR1 is GTSNPN and CDR2 SVGIG (reference sequence).

The rearrangement links TRBV7-2 to TRBJ1-1; D remains unclear. Germline V gene lookup returns CDR1 SGHTA and CDR2 FQGNSA. Trimming shortened V by 4 bases and J by 3 bases, and 9 bases separated the two germline ends. CDR3 length: 13 amino acids. This chain's CDR3 is CASSSYIYTEAFF. CDR3 in DNA: TGTGCCAGCAGCTCTTACATTTACACTGAAGCTTTCTTT. Full variable domain (rest looked up from reference TRBV7-2 and TRBJ1-1): GAGVSQSPSNKVTEKGKDVELRCDPISGHTALYWYRQSLGQGLEFLIYFQGNSAPDKSGLPSDRFSAERTGGSVSTLTIQRTQQEDSAVYLCASSSYIYTEAFFGQGTRLTVV.

The chain is built from TRBV11-2 and TRBJ2-2, with D maybe TRBD2 (5 bases). The V gene's germline CDR1 is SGHAT and CDR2 FQNNGV. V lost 3 bases, J lost 1 base, and 15 bases lay in between. The CDR3 runs 17 residues. CDR3 loop: CASSFPLLELNTGELFF. In nucleotides, the CDR3 is TGTGCCAGCAGCTTCCCACTACTAGAGCTGAACACCGGGGAGCTGTTTTTT.

The genes are TRBV9 and TRBJ1-3; D is unresolved. The germline V and J ends were trimmed by 0 bases and 1 base, with 8 bases remaining between them. The germline gives CDR1 SGDLS, CDR2 YYNGEE. The CDR3 contains 15 residues. This chain's CDR3 is CASSVESGSGNTIYF. Written as DNA, the CDR3 is TGTGCCAGCAGCGTAGAGTCGGGGTCTGGAAACACCATATATTTT.

J is TRBJ1-2 and V is TRBV7-9; a possible D gene is TRBD1 (5 bases). CDR3 length: 15 residues. CDR1 is SEHNR and CDR2 is FQNEAQ in the germline V gene (reference sequence). V lost 1 base to trimming and J lost 4 bases, with 13 bases between them. CDR3 sequence (DNA): TGTGCCAGCAGCTTAGATCCGGGGGTTTCCTATGGCTACACCTTC. The encoded protein is CASSLDPGVSYGYTF. Using reference TRBV7-9 and TRBJ1-2 for the parts outside the CDR3, the full variable domain is DTGVSQNPRHKITKRGQNVTFRCDPISEHNRLYWYRQTLGQGPEFLTYFQNEAQLEKSRLLSDRFSAERPKGSFSTLEIQRTEQGDSAMYLCASSLDPGVSYGYTFGSGTRLTVV.

This sequence joins TRBV7-3 and TRBJ1-1, with TRBD1 identical over 9 bases. This CDR3 has 14 amino acids. Per the germline V gene, CDR1 is SGHTA and CDR2 is FQGTGA. J was trimmed by 5 bases and V by 5 bases; bases with no gene match: 6. CDR3: CASSQQGAGTEAFF. The CDR3 DNA sequence: TGTGCCAGCAGCCAACAGGGGGCCGGAACTGAAGCTTTCTTT.

V usage is TRBV2 and J usage is TRBJ1-3; D unclear. Trimming took off 3 bases at V and 4 bases at J, with 10 bases between the two ends. Germline CDR1 SNHLY, CDR2 FYNNEI. This CDR3 contains 14 residues. CDR3 coding DNA: TGTGCCAGCAGTGATGCGGGGATCGGAAACACCATATATTTT. Its protein is CASSDAGIGNTIYF.

The chain couples TRBV4-2 to TRBJ1-5; D ambiguous. The germline CDR1 and CDR2 sequences are LGHNA and YNFKEQ. Trimming left V 1 base short and J 5 bases short, with 12 bases between. The CDR3 runs 15 residues. The CDR3 sequence is CASSQVSGEDQPQHF. CDR3 DNA: TGTGCCAGCAGCCAAGTTTCGGGAGAGGATCAGCCCCAGCATTTT.

This clone has just a few counts. This chain uses TRBV29-1 with TRBJ1-1; TRBD1 matches at 10 bases. J lost 4 bases, V lost 4 bases, and 3 bases had no gene match. CDR1 and CDR2 from the germline V gene are SQVTM and ANQGSEA. The CDR3 loop spans 13 amino acids. The CDR3 here is CSVARDRGTEAFF. In DNA, the CDR3 is TGCAGCGTTGCCCGGGACAGGGGCACTGAAGCTTTCTTT.